Listed below are T cell receptor beta chains from one sample, sequenced in a study of blood T cell repertoires in COVID-19. Clones were sequenced by immunoSEQ multiplex PCR, and TCRdb holds only the in-frame ones, with some missing. This sample has some 250,000 clones, with about 89% found just once. Sequencing was performed on PBMCs or T cells enriched from blood (not recorded which). All receptors derive from a human donor in a cohort exposed to, infected with or recovered from COVID-19 (not recorded which). The donor label of this sample is uncertain. CDR3s include the opening cysteine and the closing phenylalanine or tryptophan. Each record gives: D gene, clone size, J gene, V gene, CDR3 DNA, CDR3 protein. A D gene is named only where the DNA matches it firmly. For some rows the clone size is stated as once, few or many, or as a class when expanded; others skip it.

>NA|NA|TRBJ2-2|TRBV7-3
TGTGCCAGCAGCCCCTGGACTCCTTTTGAGCGCAGGGAGCTGTTTTTT
CASSPWTPFERRELFF
>NA|NA|TRBJ2-7|TRBV7-6
TGTGCCAGCAGGTTAAGTCCGAGACAGGGAGGCGAGCAGTACTTC
CASRLSPRQGGEQYF
>NA|NA|TRBJ1-6|TRBV19
TGTGCCAGTATGCGGGAGGCAAATTCACCCCTCCACTTT
CASMREANSPLHF
>TRBD1|NA|TRBJ2-5|TRBV11-2
TGTGCCAGCACCTCTTTCGACGGGACAGGGTCAGAGACCCAGTACTTC
CASTSFDGTGSETQYF
>TRBD2|NA|TRBJ2-3|TRBV4-2
TGTGCCAGCAGCCCTCTCGAGGGGCTAGCGGGGCTCACAGATACGCAGTATTTT
CASSPLEGLAGLTDTQYF
>TRBD2|NA|TRBJ2-2|TRBV7-2
TGTGCCAGCAGCCCGCGGGGGGCCGAAAACACCGGGGAGCTGTTTTTT
CASSPRGAENTGELFF
>TRBD1|NA|TRBJ2-7|TRBV11-3
TGTGCCAGCAGCGGGACAGGTAGCTCCTACGAGCAGTACTTC
CASSGTGSSYEQYF
>NA|NA|TRBJ2-7|TRBV19
TGTGCCAGTAGTCCTTCCCTTAACAGGGTCTACGAGCAGTACTTC
CASSPSLNRVYEQYF
>NA|once|TRBJ1-3|TRBV4-1
TGCGCCAGCAGCCAAGATCCAGTTGAGGGCTCTGGAAACACCATATATTTT
CASSQDPVEGSGNTIYF
>TRBD1|NA|TRBJ2-5|TRBV12-3/TRBV12-4
TGTGCCAGCCACAGGGGGCGCGGAGAGACCCAGTACTTC
CASHRGRGETQYF
>TRBD2|once|TRBJ2-1|TRBV9
TGTGCCAGCCGCGGGGGCGGGGGGCACTCCTACAATGAGCAGTTCTTC
CASRGGGGHSYNEQFF
>NA|NA|TRBJ1-2|TRBV5-1
TGCGCCAGCAGCTTGGCCGATGACTTCTATGGCTACACCTTC
CASSLADDFYGYTF
>NA|NA|TRBJ2-2|TRBV19
TGTGCCAGTAGGCCTTGGGCAACGAACACCGGGGAGCTGTTTTTT
CASRPWATNTGELFF
>TRBD1|NA|TRBJ1-2|TRBV18
TGTGCCAGCTCACCGATTACAGGGGGCCGATTAGAAGGCTACACCTTC
CASSPITGGRLEGYTF
>NA|NA|TRBJ2-2|TRBV9
TGTGCCAGCAGCCCCCGCCCCGGGGGGGAGCTGTTTTTT
CASSPRPGGELFF
>NA|NA|TRBJ2-5|TRBV9
TGTGCCAGCAGCGTAGCTGGTGGTAGCGGCCAAGAGACCCAGTACTTC
CASSVAGGSGQETQYF
>NA|NA|TRBJ1-2|TRBV25-1
TGTGCCAGCAGTGAACCCCAGGGAAGGGGTGGCTACACCTTC
CASSEPQGRGGYTF
>NA|NA|TRBJ2-7|TRBV19
TGTGCCAGTAGCGAATCCGGGGCGGGGGAGCAGTACTTC
CASSESGAGEQYF
>TRBD1|once|TRBJ2-5|TRBV27
TGTGCCAGCACCAGAAGGACAGGGAGTCAAGAGACCCAGTACTTC
CASTRRTGSQETQYF
>TRBD1|NA|TRBJ1-4|TRBV27
TGTGCCAGCAGTGCTGAGGGGGCTGTGTGGGAAAAACTGTTTTTT
CASSAEGAVWEKLFF
>NA|NA|TRBJ1-1|TRBV7-3
TGTGCCAGTCTAGGGGTGGACACTGAAGCTTTCTTT
CASLGVDTEAFF
>NA|NA|TRBJ1-5|TRBV10-1
TGCGCCAGCAGGGACCCCCACCGAGGGCAGCCCCAGCATTTT
CASRDPHRGQPQHF
>NA|NA|TRBJ2-7|TRBV6-5
TGTGCCAGCAGTTACTCGGGGGGACCTAGGGAGCAGTACTTC
CASSYSGGPREQYF
>NA|NA|TRBJ2-3|TRBV10-3
TGTGCCATCACCGGGGATACGCAGTATTTT
CAITGDTQYF
>NA|NA|TRBJ2-1|TRBV7-8
TGTGCCAGCAGGACTCCCTTATTGACTGAGCAGTTCTTC
CASRTPLLTEQFF
>TRBD1|NA|TRBJ1-3|TRBV6-5
TGTGCCAGCAAAACAGGGGACTCTGGAAACACCATATATTTT
CASKTGDSGNTIYF
>NA|NA|TRBJ2-1|TRBV7-9
TGTGCCAGCAGCTTGAGGTTAAGCGAGGATGAGCAGTTCTTC
CASSLRLSEDEQFF
>NA|NA|TRBJ2-7|TRBV27
TGTGCCAGCAGTTTAGAGGCTAGCTCCTACGAGCAGTACTTC
CASSLEASSYEQYF
>TRBD1|NA|TRBJ1-2|TRBV6-5
TGTGCCAGCAGTTACCTATCCGGGACAGTAGGCGGCTACACCTTC
CASSYLSGTVGGYTF